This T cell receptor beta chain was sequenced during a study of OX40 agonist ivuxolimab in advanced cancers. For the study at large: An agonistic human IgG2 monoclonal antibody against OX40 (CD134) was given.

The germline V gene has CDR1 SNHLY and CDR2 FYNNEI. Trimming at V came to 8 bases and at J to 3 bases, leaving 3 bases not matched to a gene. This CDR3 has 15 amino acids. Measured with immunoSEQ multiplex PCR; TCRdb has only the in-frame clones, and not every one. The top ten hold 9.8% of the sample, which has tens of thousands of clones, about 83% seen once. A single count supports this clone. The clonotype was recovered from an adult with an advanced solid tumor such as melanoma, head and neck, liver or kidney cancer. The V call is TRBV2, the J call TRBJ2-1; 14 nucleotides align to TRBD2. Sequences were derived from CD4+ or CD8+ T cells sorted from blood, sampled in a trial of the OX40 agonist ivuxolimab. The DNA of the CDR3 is TGTGCCAGCCAGGGACTAGCGGGAGACTACAATGAGCAGTTCTTC. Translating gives CASQGLAGDYNEQFF.